This T cell receptor (beta chain) was retrieved from a study of blood T cell repertoires in COVID-19. The CDR3 covers 14 residues. Trimming pared 5 bases from V and 1 base from J, leaving 11 bases between. Looked up from germline, CDR1 is MNHEY and CDR2 is SMNVEV (reference sequence). As originally analysed: How many nucleated cells were present was estimated from reference gene primer amplification. Libraries were prepared by immunoSEQ multiplex PCR; TCRdb keeps only in-frame clonotypes and omits some of them. V and J calls and clone size are given by that table; D and trimming were obtained from the DNA. The sample gives 200,000 to 300,000 clones, around 82% of which show up once; less than 10% is in the top ten.

The sequencing input was peripheral blood. This chain joins TRBV27 and TRBJ1-1; TRBD1 might be the D (6 bases). The clonotype originates from a human donor in a cohort sampled during active COVID-19. The DNA of the CDR3 is TGTGCCAGCAGTGGGGGCCTCGGGAACACTGAAGCTTTCTTT. Protein sequence: CASSGGLGNTEAFF.